Detailed here is one TCR beta chain. Produced via immunoSEQ multiplex PCR; TCRdb's table is partial and in-frame only. The data show fewer than 200,000 clones, 86% seen once. This sample was included in a study of cytomegalovirus exposure and HLA in healthy donors. This receptor was obtained from a man aged 25-45 years in good health and CMV-seropositive. The sequencing input was PBMCs.

The CDR3 DNA reads TGTGCCAGCAGCTGGGCCCGTGGCCATGGCTACACCTTC. The encoded protein is CASSWARGHGYTF. The chain employs TRBV7-6 and TRBJ1-2; D call uncertain. The germline gives CDR1 SGHVS, CDR2 FNYEAQ. The length of the CDR3 is 13 residues. The V end lost 4 bases, the J end lost 6 bases, and 12 bases lay between the germline ends.